This TCR beta chain was documented in a study of T cell changes during pregnancy in multiple sclerosis. The table came from immunoSEQ multiplex PCR; TCRdb's copy has only in-frame clones and leaves some out. The table has some 90,000 clones, under 95% seen once. Germline CDR1 reads MNHNS; CDR2 reads SASEGT. The CDR3 runs to 16 residues. The V end was cut by 0 bases, the J end by 0 bases, with 12 bases between. This receptor was obtained from a female donor with multiple sclerosis, enrolled in a pregnancy study. V usage is TRBV6-1 and J usage is TRBJ2-7; D possibly corresponds to TRBD1 (5 bases). Here the sequenced sample was peripheral blood, taken in the first trimester of pregnancy. The CDR3 region is CASSEARWGASYEQYF. DNA for the CDR3: TGTGCCAGCAGTGAAGCGCGTTGGGGCGCCTCCTACGAGCAGTACTTC.